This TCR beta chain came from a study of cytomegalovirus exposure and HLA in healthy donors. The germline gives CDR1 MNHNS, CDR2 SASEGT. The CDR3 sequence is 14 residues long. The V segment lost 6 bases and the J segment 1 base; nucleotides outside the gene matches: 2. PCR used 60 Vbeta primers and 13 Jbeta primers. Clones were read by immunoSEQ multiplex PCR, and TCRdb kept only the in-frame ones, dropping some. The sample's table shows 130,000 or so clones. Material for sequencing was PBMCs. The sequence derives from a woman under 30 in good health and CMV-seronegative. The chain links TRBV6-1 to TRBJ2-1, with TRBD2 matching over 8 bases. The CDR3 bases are TGTGCCAGCAGAGAGCGGGAGTCCTACAATGAGCAGTTCTTC. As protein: CASRERESYNEQFF.